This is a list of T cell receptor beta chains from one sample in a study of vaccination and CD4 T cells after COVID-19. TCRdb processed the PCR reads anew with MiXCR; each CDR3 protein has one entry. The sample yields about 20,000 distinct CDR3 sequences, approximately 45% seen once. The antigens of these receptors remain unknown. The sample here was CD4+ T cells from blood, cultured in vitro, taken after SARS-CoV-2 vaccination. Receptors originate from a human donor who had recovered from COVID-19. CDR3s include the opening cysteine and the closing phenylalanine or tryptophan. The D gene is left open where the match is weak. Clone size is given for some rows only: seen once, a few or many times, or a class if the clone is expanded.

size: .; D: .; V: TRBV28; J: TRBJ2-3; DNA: TGTGCCAGCAGTCTGAGGGGTACAGATACGCAGTATTTT; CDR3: CASSLRGTDTQYF
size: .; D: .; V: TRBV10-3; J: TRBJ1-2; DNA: TGTGCCACAACAAAGACCGAGACCTCGAAGGGTGGCTACACCTTC; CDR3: CATTKTETSKGGYTF
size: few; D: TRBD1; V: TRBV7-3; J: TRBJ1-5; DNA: TGTGCCAGCAGCCCAAGGAGGGTGTGTGGGACAGGAGACAATCAGCCCCAGCATTTT; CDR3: CASSPRRVCGTGDNQPQHF
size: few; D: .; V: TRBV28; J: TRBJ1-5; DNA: TGTGCCAGCAGTTTATCAGGGAGCAATCAGCCCCAGCATTTT; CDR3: CASSLSGSNQPQHF
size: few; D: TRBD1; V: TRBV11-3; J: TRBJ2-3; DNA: TGTGCCAGCAGCTTAGGGCGCGGACAGGGGGTTCAAGATACGCAGTATTTT; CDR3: CASSLGRGQGVQDTQYF
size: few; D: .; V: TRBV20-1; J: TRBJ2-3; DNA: TGCAGTGCACACAGGGCGCCAGATACGCAGTATTTT; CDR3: CSAHRAPDTQYF
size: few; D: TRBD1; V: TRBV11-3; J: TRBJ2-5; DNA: TGTGCCAGCAGCTTAGTCGGGTTGGGACAGGGAGAGACCCAGTACTTC; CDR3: CASSLVGLGQGETQYF
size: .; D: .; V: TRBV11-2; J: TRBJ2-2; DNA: TGTGCCAGCAGCTCCTCCGGGGGGAACACCGGGGAGCTGTTTTTT; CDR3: CASSSSGGNTGELFF
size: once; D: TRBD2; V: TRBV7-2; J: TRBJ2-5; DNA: TGTGCCAGCAGCTTATTCGGGGGGAGGGAGACCCAGTACTTC; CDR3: CASSLFGGRETQYF
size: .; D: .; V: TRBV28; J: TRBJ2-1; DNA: TGTGCCAGCAGCAGAGGGGGGGGCCTTTACAATGAGCAGTTCTTC; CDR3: CASSRGGGLYNEQFF
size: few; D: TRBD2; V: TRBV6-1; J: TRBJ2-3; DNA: TGTGCCAGCAGCTCGACAAAGCGGGGGGCTAGCGCGCAGTATTTT; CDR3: CASSSTKRGASAQYF
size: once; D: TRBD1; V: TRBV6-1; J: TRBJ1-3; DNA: TGTGCCAGCAGCCAAGGACAGGTTGGAAACACCATATATTTT; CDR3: CASSQGQVGNTIYF
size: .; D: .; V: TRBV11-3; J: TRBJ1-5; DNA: TGTGCCAGCAGCTTCCTAAGACAGTATAATAGCAATCAGCCCCAGCATTTT; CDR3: CASSFLRQYNSNQPQHF
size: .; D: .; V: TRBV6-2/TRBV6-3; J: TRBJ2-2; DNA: TGTGCCAGCAGCCACAACTTACTTAACACCGGGGAGCTGTTTTTT; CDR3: CASSHNLLNTGELFF
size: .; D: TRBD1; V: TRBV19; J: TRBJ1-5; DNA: TGTGCCAGTAGTCGGGACAGTAATCAGCCCCAGCATTTT; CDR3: CASSRDSNQPQHF
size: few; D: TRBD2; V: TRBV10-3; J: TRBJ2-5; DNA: TGTGCCATCAGCAAAGGGCTAGCGGGGGGCCAAGAGACCCAGTACTTC; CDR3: CAISKGLAGGQETQYF
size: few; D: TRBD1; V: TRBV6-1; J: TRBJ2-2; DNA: TGTGCCAGTGCCGGGACAGGGGGCGGCGGGGAGCTGTTTTTT; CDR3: CASAGTGGGGELFF
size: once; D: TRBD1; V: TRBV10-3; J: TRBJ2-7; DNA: TGTGCCACCAGACAGGGGGGGAACTACGAGCAGTACTTC; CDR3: CATRQGGNYEQYF
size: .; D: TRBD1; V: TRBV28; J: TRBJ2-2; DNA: TGTGCCAGCAGTAAGACAGGGGGACTTGGCACCGGGGAGCTGTTTTTT; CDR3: CASSKTGGLGTGELFF
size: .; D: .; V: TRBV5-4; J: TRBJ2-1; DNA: TGTGCCAGCAGCCCTCGAGCGGTTAGCCCCTACAATGAGCAGTTCTTC; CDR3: CASSPRAVSPYNEQFF
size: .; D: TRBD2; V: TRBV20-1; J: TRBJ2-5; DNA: TGCAGTGCTAGGGACGGGACTACCTCCTCCCAGTACTTC; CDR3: CSARDGTTSSQYF
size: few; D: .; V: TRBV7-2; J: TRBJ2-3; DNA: TGTGACAGCAGCTTAGGAGGCGGGGGCACAGATACGCAGTATTTT; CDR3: CDSSLGGGGTDTQYF
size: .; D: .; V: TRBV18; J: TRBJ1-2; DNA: TGTGCCAGCTCACCGAGCAGGGGCAGCGGCTACACCTTC; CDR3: CASSPSRGSGYTF
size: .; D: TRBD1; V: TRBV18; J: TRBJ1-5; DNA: TGTGCCAGCTCACCCGGGACAGGGACAGGTCAGCCCCAGCATTTT; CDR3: CASSPGTGTGQPQHF
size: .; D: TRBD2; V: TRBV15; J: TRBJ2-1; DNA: TGTGCCACCAGCAGGGGCTGGGCTAGCGGGATGGATGAGCAGTTCTTC; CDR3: CATSRGWASGMDEQFF
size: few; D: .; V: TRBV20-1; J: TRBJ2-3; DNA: TGCAGTGCTGGGCGACTAGGAGGGGGTCCAGATACGCAGTATTTT; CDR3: CSAGRLGGGPDTQYF
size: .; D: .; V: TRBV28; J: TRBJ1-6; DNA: TGTGCCAGCAGTTTATACAGGGCCTATAATTCACCCCTCCACTTT; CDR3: CASSLYRAYNSPLHF
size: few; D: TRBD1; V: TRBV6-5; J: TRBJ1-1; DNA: TGTGCCAGCAGTTACTCTGGGACAGGGAACACTGAAGCTTTCTTT; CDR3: CASSYSGTGNTEAFF
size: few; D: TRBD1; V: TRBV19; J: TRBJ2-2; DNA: TGTGCCAGTAGTACGGACAGGGCGAACACCGGGGAGCTGTTTTTT; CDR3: CASSTDRANTGELFF
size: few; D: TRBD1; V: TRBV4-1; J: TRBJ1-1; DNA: TGCGCCAGCAGCCTACGTCTGCTCGGGACAGGGTCAGCTGAAGCTTTCTTT; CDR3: CASSLRLLGTGSAEAFF
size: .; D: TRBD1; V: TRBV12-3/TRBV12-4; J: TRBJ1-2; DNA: TGTGCCTCAGGGGGGTTCGAGGGCTACACCTTC; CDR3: CASGGFEGYTF
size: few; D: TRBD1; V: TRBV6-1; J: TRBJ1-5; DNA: TGTGCCAGCAGTGGCCGACAGGGAGCTTCGCCCCAGCATTTT; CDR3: CASSGRQGASPQHF
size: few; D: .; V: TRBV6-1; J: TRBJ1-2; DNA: TGTGCCAGCAGTGTGCACACCCATGCTAACTATGGCTACACCTTC; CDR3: CASSVHTHANYGYTF
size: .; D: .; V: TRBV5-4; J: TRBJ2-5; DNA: TGTGCCAGCAGCCTTCCCTTAGAGACCCAGTACTTC; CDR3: CASSLPLETQYF
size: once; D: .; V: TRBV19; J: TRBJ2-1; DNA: TGTGCCAGTACCCTAGACCGCAGCTCCTACAATGAGCAGTTCTTC; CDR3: CASTLDRSSYNEQFF
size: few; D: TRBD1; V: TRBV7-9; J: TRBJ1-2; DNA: TGTGCCAGCAGCTTAACCTCACAGGGGACCCGGAGTAGGCCCTATGGCTACACCTTC; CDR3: CASSLTSQGTRSRPYGYTF
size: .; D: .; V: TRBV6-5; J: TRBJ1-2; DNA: TGTGCCAGCAGTTACTACACTGCAGGGAAATATGGCTACACCTTC; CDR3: CASSYYTAGKYGYTF
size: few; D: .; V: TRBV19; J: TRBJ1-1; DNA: TGTGCCAGTAGGTACAGGGAAACTGAAGCTTTCTTT; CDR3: CASRYRETEAFF
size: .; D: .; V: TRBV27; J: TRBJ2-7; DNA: TGTGCCAGCGGCCGCGGGCAGGGTGGAAGCTACGAGCAGTACTTC; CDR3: CASGRGQGGSYEQYF
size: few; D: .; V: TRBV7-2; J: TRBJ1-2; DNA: TGTGCCAGCAGCTTACTTCTTCGGGCAGGCCAAGATGGCTACACCTTC; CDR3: CASSLLLRAGQDGYTF
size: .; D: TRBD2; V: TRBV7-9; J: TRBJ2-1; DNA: TGTGCCAGCAGCTCCAGTAAGATAGCGGGAGCATGGTCCTACAATGAGCAGTTCTTC; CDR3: CASSSSKIAGAWSYNEQFF
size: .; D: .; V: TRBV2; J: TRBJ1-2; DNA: TGTGCCAGCAGTGCCCCAAGAGACAGTCGCGCTGGCTACACCTTC; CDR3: CASSAPRDSRAGYTF
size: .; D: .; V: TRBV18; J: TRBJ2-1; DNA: TGTGCCAGCTCACCGGGGGCCGATGAGCAGTTCTTC; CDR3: CASSPGADEQFF
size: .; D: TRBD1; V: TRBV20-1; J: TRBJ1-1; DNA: TGCAGTGCTGCGGGACAGGGGGCGCCGAACACTGAAGCTTCCTTT; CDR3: CSAAGQGAPNTEASF
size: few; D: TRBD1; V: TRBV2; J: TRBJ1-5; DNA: TGTGCCAGCAGTCTGGACAGGGGGCGAAGCAATCAGCCCCAGCATTTT; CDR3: CASSLDRGRSNQPQHF
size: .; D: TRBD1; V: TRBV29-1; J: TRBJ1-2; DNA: TGCAGCGTTGGAGGCCAGGGGGGCGACGGGTATGGCTACACCTTC; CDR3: CSVGGQGGDGYGYTF
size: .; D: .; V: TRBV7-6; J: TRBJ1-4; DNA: TGTGCCAGCAGCTTAGGAGGGCTTTTGGGGGGAGTCGAAAAACTGTTTTTT; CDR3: CASSLGGLLGGVEKLFF
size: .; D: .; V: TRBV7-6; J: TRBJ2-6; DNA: TGTGCCAGCAGCCGACAGCACTCTGGGGCCAACGTCCTGACTTTC; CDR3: CASSRQHSGANVLTF
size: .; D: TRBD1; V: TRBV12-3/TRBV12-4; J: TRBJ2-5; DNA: TGTGCCAGCAGTTTGGGGACAGCGTCGTCTGAAGAGACCCAGTACTTC; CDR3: CASSLGTASSEETQYF
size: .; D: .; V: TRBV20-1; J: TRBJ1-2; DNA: TGCAGTGTCAAAGACCGGGCCGTAAACTATGGCTACACCTTC; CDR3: CSVKDRAVNYGYTF